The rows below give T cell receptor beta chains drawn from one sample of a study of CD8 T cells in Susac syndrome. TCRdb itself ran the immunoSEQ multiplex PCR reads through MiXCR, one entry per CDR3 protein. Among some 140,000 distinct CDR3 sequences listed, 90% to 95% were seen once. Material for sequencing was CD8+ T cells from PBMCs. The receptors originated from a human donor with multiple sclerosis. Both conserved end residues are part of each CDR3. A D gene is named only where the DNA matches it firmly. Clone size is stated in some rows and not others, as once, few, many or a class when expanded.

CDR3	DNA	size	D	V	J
CASSSGLKDNEQFF	TGTGCCAGCAGCTCGGGACTTAAAGACAATGAGCAGTTCTTC	.	.	TRBV7-9	TRBJ2-1
CAWSLLNTEAFF	TGTGCCTGGAGTCTGCTGAACACTGAAGCTTTCTTT	.	.	TRBV30	TRBJ1-1
CSAPGRAPLSYNEQFF	TGCAGTGCTCCGGGGCGAGCGCCCTTGTCCTACAATGAGCAGTTCTTC	.	.	TRBV20-1	TRBJ2-1
CASSSPQGAGTDTQYF	TGTGCCAGCAGCTCCCCACAGGGGGCAGGCACAGATACGCAGTATTTT	.	TRBD1	TRBV7-9	TRBJ2-3
CSARDGTSGTYNEQFF	TGCAGTGCTAGAGATGGGACTAGCGGTACCTACAATGAGCAGTTCTTC	.	TRBD2	TRBV20-1	TRBJ2-1
CASSDRRIQETQYF	TGTGCCAGCAGTGATCGAAGGATCCAAGAGACCCAGTACTTC	.	.	TRBV2	TRBJ2-5
CASSYSSKGASEQYF	TGTGCCAGCAGTTACTCGAGTAAGGGGGCGAGCGAGCAGTACTTC	once	TRBD1	TRBV6-5	TRBJ2-7
CASSLPPRLEQYF	TGTGCCAGCAGCCTACCACCCCGTCTCGAGCAGTACTTC	few	.	TRBV7-2	TRBJ2-7
CASRWGYTEAFF	TGTGCCAGCAGATGGGGGTATACTGAAGCTTTCTTT	.	.	TRBV7-9	TRBJ1-1
CASSLGEETQYF	TGTGCCAGCAGCTTGGGGGAAGAGACCCAGTACTTC	few	.	TRBV5-4	TRBJ2-5
CSARDWGGSGTEAFF	TGCAGTGCTAGAGATTGGGGGGGAAGTGGGACTGAAGCTTTCTTT	.	.	TRBV20-1	TRBJ1-1
CASSDSGELFF	TGTGCCAGCAGCGATTCCGGGGAGCTGTTTTTT	.	.	TRBV9	TRBJ2-2
CATSETTGRGYTF	TGTGCCACCAGTGAGACGACAGGTCGGGGCTACACCTTC	.	.	TRBV24-1	TRBJ1-2
CSYLAKGTDTQYF	TGCAGTTACCTGGCAAAGGGCACAGATACGCAGTATTTT	.	.	TRBV20-1	TRBJ2-3
CASSSPQETQYF	TGTGCCAGCAGTTCTCCACAAGAGACCCAGTACTTC	.	.	TRBV28	TRBJ2-5
CATRDLQAGELFF	TGTGCCACCAGGGACCTACAAGCCGGGGAGCTGTTTTTT	.	.	TRBV24-1	TRBJ2-2